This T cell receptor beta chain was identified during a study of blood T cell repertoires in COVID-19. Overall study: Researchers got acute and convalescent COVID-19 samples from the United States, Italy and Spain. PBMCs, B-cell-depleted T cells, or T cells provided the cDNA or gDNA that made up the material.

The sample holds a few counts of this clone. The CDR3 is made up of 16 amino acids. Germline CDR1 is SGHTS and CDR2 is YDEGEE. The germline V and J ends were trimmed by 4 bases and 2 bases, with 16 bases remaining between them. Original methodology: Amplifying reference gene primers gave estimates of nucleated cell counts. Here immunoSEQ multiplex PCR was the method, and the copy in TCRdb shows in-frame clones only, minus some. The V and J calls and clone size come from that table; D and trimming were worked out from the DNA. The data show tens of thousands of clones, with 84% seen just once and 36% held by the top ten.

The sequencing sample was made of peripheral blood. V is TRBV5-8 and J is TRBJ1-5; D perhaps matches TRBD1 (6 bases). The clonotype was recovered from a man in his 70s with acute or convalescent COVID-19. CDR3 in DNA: TGTGCCAGCAGCAGGGGGAGTTCGGCGGGCAATCAGCCCCAGCATTTT. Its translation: CASSRGSSAGNQPQHF.